This T cell receptor beta chain is drawn from a study of cytomegalovirus exposure and HLA in healthy donors. V was clipped by 4 bases and J by 7 bases; unmatched bases: 12. CDR3 length: 16 amino acids. Germline V gene data show CDR1 as LGHNA and CDR2 as YSLEER. Donors in the study were healthy people who gave bone marrow. A multiplex PCR was run with 60 Vbeta primers and 13 Jbeta primers. Sequencing was performed with immunoSEQ multiplex PCR; in TCRdb, only in-frame clones are kept and a portion is missing. This sample carries roughly 180,000 clones, about four fifths of them seen once, and the ten largest clones take about 7%.

This chain joins TRBV4-3 and TRBJ2-1; 8 bases match TRBD2. Material: PBMCs. The TCR comes from a young man in good health and CMV-seropositive. CDR3 amino acids: CASSLRPAGERNEQFF. CDR3 in DNA: TGCGCCAGCAGCCTAAGACCAGCGGGGGAGAGGAATGAGCAGTTCTTC.